This entry features one TCR beta chain sequence. Its antigen is as yet unknown. From germline, CDR1 is MNHEY and CDR2 SMNVEV (reference sequence). The CDR3 length is 15 residues. V lost 5 bases, J lost 4 bases, and 8 bases stayed unmatched. The record originates from a study of graft-versus-host responses after intestinal transplantation. Study information: Recipients were given multivisceral, liver-intestinal, or isolated intestinal transplants. Among the recipients, all got anti-thymocyte globulin induction and then tacrolimus and steroids for around three years.

Overall study results and limits: The authors found GvH clones in recipient marrow, some appearing first in ileum or blood.

Only in-frame clones appear in the TCRdb table, and some are missing; sequencing was by immunoSEQ multiplex PCR. The sample lists 99,000 or so clones; around 93% were seen once. Source: unstimulated CD8+ T cells sorted from spleen or lymph node cells, taken before transplant. The sequence derives from a human donor who was the organ donor for an intestinal transplant. The chain combines TRBV27 with TRBJ2-3; 8 bases are a match to TRBD1. The CDR3 DNA sequence: TGTGCCAGCAGTCCGACAGGGGTTTTCCCAGATACGCAGTATTTT. This codes for CASSPTGVFPDTQYF.